This note documents a single T cell receptor (beta chain) sequence. This clonotype was seen ten or more times. The antigen this receptor binds is unknown. No much larger clone exists at a distance of one base, and base qualities are not known. The data were obtained in a study of regulatory T cells in long-lasting Graves disease (dated by TCRdb to the early 2020s). Regarding the study in general: Patients with newly diagnosed Graves' disease had been on antithyroid drugs for under 3 months. The study took place in China and was registered as a clinical trial. Patients with persistent Graves' disease were compared with patients with newly diagnosed Graves' disease using TCR sequencing and RNA sequencing of peripheral blood. TCR sequencing covered about 13 persistent and some 20 newly diagnosed Graves' disease patients, around 35 samples in total. Overall study results and their limits: Because the primary lesion, thyroid tissue, could not be accessed, the study looked at peripheral blood alone. Sequencing and analysis were restricted to the TCR beta chain. Compared with newly diagnosed patients, patients with persistent Graves' disease had lower TCR Shannon entropy and fewer highly expanded clones, which suggests clonal expansion. More public clonotypes were shared among persistent patients (2,741) than among newly diagnosed patients (roughly 960). Preferential use of TRBV28, TRBJ1-2 and TRBJ2-5 was observed in persistent disease, whereas TRBV20-1 and TRBJ2-1 were favored in newly diagnosed disease. The small sample size was acknowledged by the authors as a limitation that may reduce accuracy.

Spanning cysteine to phenylalanine, the CDR3 consists of 14 amino acids. The entry retains the CDR3 DNA only, 42 bases that are in frame from base 1. V is trimmed back by 11 bases and J by 2 bases, and the junction contains 10 bases that no gene match accounts for. The CDR1 and CDR2 encoded by the germline V gene are SNHLY and FYNNEI. The library was produced with multiplex PCR. The data were produced on an Illumina HiSeq 4000. CDR3 regions were amplified by Arm-PCR with iRepertoire HTBI primers to construct TCR beta libraries. Before sequencing, the PCR products underwent gel purification. The original methods were these. Gene usage analysis of CDR3 amino acid clonotypes relied on the 62 TRBV and 13 to 15 TRBJ segments identified across samples. Filtered high-quality paired reads were merged into contigs using COPE and FqMerger. Contigs were aligned with BLAST to IMGT TRBV, TRBD and TRBJ reference genes, and CDR3 was defined per IMGT. Clonotypes above 0.1% frequency were classified as highly expanded clones. Shannon entropy was used to measure repertoire diversity, and the Gini coefficient was used to measure V-J evenness. Public clonotypes were defined as clonotypes shared by more than one individual. TCRdb applied fastp at Q25 and MiXCR to the public reads, then kept only in-frame beta chains. Each CDR3 protein gets just one entry, which takes the most common genes and DNA from the rows behind it. TCRdb, rather than the study authors, made the V and J calls. This sample has around 500,000 distinct CDR3 sequences in its table, and 13% of those were observed once. Roughly a tenth of the sample belongs to the ten largest clones.

Reading the label with the study, this specimen's time point is: newly diagnosed GD, antithyroid drugs for less than 3 months. RNA was extracted from PBMCs in TRIzol for both TCR sequencing and RNA sequencing. The diagnosis of Graves' disease followed American Thyroid Association guidelines. Recruitment of patients was carried out at an endocrinology department in Xi'an, China. Each patient gave approximately 10 milliliters of peripheral blood, collected in an EDTA anticoagulant tube. PBMCs were isolated by Ficoll Paque Plus density gradient separation without further T cell sorting. RNA quality was checked with an Agilent 2100 Bioanalyzer and agarose gel, and concentration with a NanoDrop 2000. These data also formed part of another study, on T cells in Graves' hyperthyroidism and ophthalmopathy. The second source states: A patient counted as having stable Graves' hyperthyroidism if no progression to ophthalmopathy occurred over 18 months of follow-up. Hyperthyroidism patients were aged 18 to 65 years and newly diagnosed, with disease duration of less than 2 months. The study excluded patients with uncontrolled infections, other autoimmune diseases, pregnancy or lactation. Clinical symptoms, serum thyroxine and TRAb, thyroid ultrasound, and orbital computed tomography formed the basis for the diagnoses. For the first round of RT-PCR on the TCR CDR3, the HTBI primer set was used together with the Qiagen OneStep RT-PCR kit. Most expanded thyroid clonotypes (frequency above 0.001) were also found in blood, which suggests that blood repertoires may mirror thyroid immune responses. Ophthalmopathy was separated from stable hyperthyroidism by a 13 V-J signature model, with roughly 88% sensitivity and about 81% specificity obtained in cross-validation and 80%/75% obtained in testing. In validation, the model predicted progression to ophthalmopathy with just under 71% sensitivity and roughly 75% specificity, a median of about 6.7 months before onset. To identify distinguishing TCR V-J signatures, a discovery cohort of some 99 patients was used, comprising under 45 with Graves' ophthalmopathy and around 60 with stable Graves' hyperthyroidism. Whether ophthalmopathy could be predicted prospectively was tested in an independent validation cohort made up of fewer than 20 hyperthyroidism patients plus 17 patients who later progressed to ophthalmopathy. The roughly 100 discovery patients were randomly divided into training and test sets at a 7:3 ratio. In roughly six Graves' hyperthyroidism patients, the study also compared T-cell repertoires from thyroid tissue with T-cell repertoires from blood. Once sampling was done, hyperthyroidism patients were given methimazole at a starting dose of 30 mg daily, whereas ophthalmopathy patients were given high-dose intravenous methylprednisolone. Libraries were constructed in a second round of multiplex PCR, after which size selection and purification were carried out. The libraries were sequenced on an Illumina HiSeq2000 using paired-end 100 bp reads. SOAPnuke was used to process the raw data, removing reads that contained adapters or uncalled bases, had a mean Phred below 15, or lacked an exact match to the constant primer or identifier. High-quality paired reads were merged using COPE v1.2.5, and each unique nucleotide sequence was defined as a clonotype. MiTCR v1.1 was used to align clonotypes to the IMGT TRBV, TRBD and TRBJ reference segments. The analysis included only V-J combinations with a frequency above 0.0001, which together covered around 99% of the repertoires. A TCS score was defined as the ratio between F50 (clonal expansion) and ExV (chaos), using BLOSUM62-based TCRdist between CDR3 peptides within each V-J. Welch's t-statistics and random forest reduced approximately 520 V-J features to 13, which were used in a naive Bayes classifier (R e1071). Sample size was not statistically predetermined, and blinding of investigators to group allocation was not performed. TCR Vbeta CDR3 sequencing of approximately 140 peripheral blood samples (roughly 41 ophthalmopathy, 75 to 85 hyperthyroidism and approximately 17 progressor patients) is reported in the paper.

This receptor chain uses TRBV2 and TRBJ2-3; TRBD2 lines up with 7 middle nucleotides. The receptor was isolated from a man between 25 and 39 years old with Graves disease. Donor details come from another sample of the same person, matched by shared clones. The sample was peripheral blood mononuclear cells (PBMCs), taken at new diagnosis, from a patient treated with antithyroid drugs. The CDR3 loop reads CALRAGANTDTQYF. The base sequence is TGTGCCCTGAGGGCGGGAGCGAACACAGATACGCAGTATTTT. With the rest looked up from the reference TRBV2 and TRBJ2-3 genes rather than sequenced, the full variable domain is EPEVTQTPSHQVTQMGQEVILRCVPISNHLYFYWYRQILGQKVEFLVSFYNNEISEKSEIFDDQFSVERPDGSNFTLKIRSTKLEDSAMYFCALRAGANTDTQYFGPGTRLTVL.